This T cell receptor (beta chain) was identified during a study of cytomegalovirus exposure and HLA in healthy donors. The germline CDR1 and CDR2 sequences are SNHLY and FYNNEI. V trimming: 6 bases; J trimming: 6 bases; junction bases outside the gene matches: 4. There are 12 residues in the CDR3. PCR employed 60 Vbeta and 13 Jbeta primers. TCRdb keeps only in-frame clones here, not all; method: immunoSEQ multiplex PCR. The sample lists 100,000 to 150,000 clones; around two thirds were seen once. On this clone itself: Its antigen is unknown.

Findings and limits, study-wide: Under in vitro conditions, a few CMV-associated chains were confirmed as specific for CMV antigens. Immune exposure was documented only through CMV serostatus. Productive status was seen about 87% or about 30% of the time for most TCR beta V segments in an earlier analysis.

Sequencing input: PBMCs. The chain uses TRBV2 and TRBJ1-2; 7 bases map to TRBD1. The receptor was derived from a woman in her forties in good health and CMV-seropositive. The CDR3 region is CASSGTANGYTF. In nucleotides, the CDR3 is TGTGCCAGCAGCGGGACAGCTAATGGCTACACCTTC.